This T cell receptor (beta chain) was recorded in a study of blood T cell repertoires in COVID-19. The repertoire was sequenced with immunoSEQ multiplex PCR; TCRdb's copy has only in-frame clones and lacks some. The data show 200,000 to 250,000 clones, 82% seen once. The CDR3 contains 15 residues. Trimming cost V 4 bases and J 7 bases; bases outside gene matches: 4. Germline loops: CDR1 LGHDT, CDR2 YNNKEL (reference sequence). The sequencing sample was made of PBMCs or T cells enriched from blood (not recorded which). The sequence came from a woman aged 55 to 70 who had recovered from COVID-19. The genes are TRBV3-1 (or the pseudogene TRBV3-2) and TRBJ2-1; 13 positions match TRBD2. In DNA form, the CDR3 reads TGTGCCAGCAGCCCGACTAGCGGGAGGATGAATGAGCAGTTCTTC. Its protein is CASSPTSGRMNEQFF.